What follows describes a single T cell receptor (beta chain). This sample stems from a study of blood T cell repertoires in COVID-19. Overall study context: The analysed material was cDNA or gDNA that came from T cells, B-cell-depleted T cells, or PBMCs.

CDR1 is GTSNPN and CDR2 is SVGIG in the germline V gene (reference sequence). The CDR3 extends over 13 amino acids. With 5 bases removed from V and 0 bases from J, the gap between germline ends came to 10 bases. The assay was immunoSEQ multiplex PCR, and TCRdb's table has in-frame clones only and misses some. The sample consists of about 270,000 clones, under 90% of them appearing once. The chain recombines TRBV30 with TRBJ1-2, with D maybe TRBD1 (5 bases). Source material: peripheral blood. This sequence was found in a woman aged 60-75 years with active or convalescent COVID-19. The CDR3: CAWDRQPNYGYTF. The CDR3 coding sequence is TGTGCCTGGGACAGACAGCCTAACTATGGCTACACCTTC.